This TCR beta chain was observed in a study of cytomegalovirus exposure and HLA in healthy donors. Study-level points and caveats: Listed as cytomegalovirus-associated were roughly 180 TCR beta chains. Cytomegalovirus status, reportedly, was diagnosed with high specificity and sensitivity by the classifier. Later, an analysis found that TCR clusters from the first cohort tended to co-occur in the 90 to 150 validation repertoires.

Repertoires were generated with immunoSEQ multiplex PCR, while TCRdb's copy carries only in-frame clones and drops some. The sample contains approximately 150,000 clones, roughly nine tenths of which appear only once. This CDR3 has 14 amino acids. V trimming: 4 bases; J trimming: 2 bases; junction bases outside the gene matches: 2. Germline loops: CDR1 MNHEY, CDR2 SMNVEV (reference sequence). The donors were members of the roughly 120-subject validation cohort (separate from the approximately 670-subject first cohort). On this clone itself: Its matching antigen is unknown.

The chain is built from TRBV27 and TRBJ1-1, with 9 bases fitting TRBD1. The sequencing sample was made of PBMCs. This TCR was sampled from a man between 18 and 29 years old in good health and CMV-seronegative. CDR3 residues: CASSSGQGNTEAFF. The CDR3 DNA follows: TGTGCCAGCAGTTCGGGACAGGGAAACACTGAAGCTTTCTTT.